The 10 T cell receptor beta chains given below trace back to one sample, sequenced in a study of shared clonotypes between healthy human individuals. Sequencing was performed with immunoSEQ multiplex PCR; in TCRdb, only in-frame clones are kept and a portion is missing. The sample has 330,000 or so clones; over 70% are singletons. Sequences were obtained from memory CD4+ T cells sorted from blood. Indicated subset: CD45RA-negative fraction. All receptors come from a young man in good health.

The CDR3 loop reads CASSPQVSPQHF. The CDR3 DNA follows: TGTGCCAGCAGTCCCCAAGTGTCGCCCCAGCATTTT. This chain joins TRBV28 and TRBJ1-5; D is ambiguous. Germline V lookup: CDR1 MDHEN, CDR2 SYDVKM. The CDR3 has 12 amino acids. Trimming cost V 5 bases and J 9 bases, with 11 bases left between them.

The rearrangement joins TRBV5-1 to TRBJ2-7, with 10 positions matching TRBD2. V dropped 2 bases and J dropped 2; count of bases not matched to a gene: 7. The CDR3 is made up of 16 amino acids. Germline loops: CDR1 SGHRS, CDR2 YFSETQ. CDR3 sequence: CASSLSLAGIAYEQYF. Here the CDR3 DNA reads TGCGCCAGCAGCTTATCACTAGCGGGGATAGCCTACGAGCAGTACTTC.

The V and J genes are TRBV7-9 and TRBJ2-1; D is possibly TRBD2 (5 bases). The CDR3 totals 15 residues. CDR1 SEHNR and CDR2 FQNEAQ come from the germline V gene (reference sequence). Trimming cost V 5 bases and J 7 bases, with 18 bases left between them. The CDR3 DNA reads TGTGCCAGCAGCCCACCTAGGAGGTTTGGGAATGAGCAGTTCTTC. It codes for CASSPPRRFGNEQFF.

V and J are TRBV6-5 and TRBJ2-1; a weak D match, TRBD2 (5 bases). CDR1 and CDR2 (germline): MNHEY, SVGAGI. V shed 6 bases and J shed 12 bases, with 12 bases lying between them. This CDR3 contains 11 residues. The CDR3 region is CASSQAVGQFF. The CDR3 bases are TGTGCCAGCAGCCAAGCGGTTGGGCAGTTCTTC.

The chain is built from TRBV5-1 and TRBJ2-1; a possible D gene is TRBD2 (5 bases). This CDR3 region has 14 residues. The V gene lost 1 base and the J gene lost 4 bases, with 9 bases spanning the gap. Germline V gene lookup returns CDR1 SGHRS and CDR2 YFSETQ. The CDR3 DNA reads TGCGCCAGCAGCTTGATCCGGGGTTACAATGAGCAGTTCTTC. It specifies CASSLIRGYNEQFF.

This chain connects TRBV28 to TRBJ2-3; 7 bases are shared with TRBD1. Germline V lookup: CDR1 MDHEN, CDR2 SYDVKM. The V and J ends lost 7 bases and 0 bases, in that order; junction bases with no gene match: 4. The CDR3 covers 14 residues. The CDR3 DNA follows: TGTGCCAGCATGGAGACAGGGAGCACAGATACGCAGTATTTT. Translated, it gives CASMETGSTDTQYF.

V gene TRBV18 combines with J gene TRBJ2-1; D is perhaps TRBD1 or TRBD2 (5 bases each). The CDR3 extends over 16 amino acids. The germline gives CDR1 KGHSH, CDR2 LQKENI. The V gene lost 0 bases and the J gene lost 2 bases, with 11 bases spanning the gap. The CDR3 spells CASSPPGASTYNEQFF. The CDR3 DNA sequence: TGTGCCAGCTCACCACCCGGGGCTAGCACCTACAATGAGCAGTTCTTC. Together with reference TRBV18 and TRBJ2-1, the CDR3 gives the full variable domain: NAGVMQNPRHLVRRRGQEARLRCSPMKGHSHVYWYRQLPEEGLKFMVYLQKENIIDESGMPKERFSAEFPKEGPSILRIQQVVRGDSAAYFCASSPPGASTYNEQFFGPGTRLTVL.

The CDR3 here is CASTEREYPYEQYF. The CDR3 DNA is TGTGCCAGCACCGAGAGGGAATACCCCTACGAGCAGTACTTC. This chain connects TRBV28 to TRBJ2-7, with D possibly matching TRBD2 (5 bases). V lost 7 bases, J lost 2 bases, and 15 bases lay in between. Germline V gene sequence: CDR1 MDHEN, CDR2 SYDVKM. There are 14 residues in the CDR3.

A note on this clone: This may come from a read error, since a much larger clone is one base off. The chain couples TRBV18 to TRBJ1-1; D is uncertain. The V end lost 3 bases, the J end lost 0 bases, and 17 bases lay between the germline ends. Germline CDR1 and CDR2: KGHSH and LQKENI. The CDR3 spans 17 residues. The CDR3 bases are TGTGCCAGCTCACCCCTTCCTCTGGGAAGGGTGAACACTGAAGCTTTCTTT. It codes for CASSPLPLGRVNTEAFF.

In this sample, this clone turned up a few times. The rearrangement joins TRBV5-1 to TRBJ1-4, with 8 positions matching TRBD1. Germline V gives CDR1 SGHRS, CDR2 YFSETQ. There are 14 residues in the CDR3. J gave up 8 bases and V 6 bases, and 9 bases lay outside the gene matches. In nucleotides, the CDR3 is TGCGCCAGCACTTACTCAGGGGGCCGAGAAAAACTGTTTTTT. Translated, it gives CASTYSGGREKLFF.